The entry that follows covers one T cell receptor (beta chain) sequence. Repertoires were generated with immunoSEQ multiplex PCR, while TCRdb's copy carries only in-frame clones and drops some. This repertoire shows under 250,000 clones, about 83% found once; its top ten account for around 8.1%. The data originate from a study of blood T cell repertoires in COVID-19. Overall study: From T cells, B-cell-depleted T cells, or PBMCs came the material, which was cDNA or gDNA.

The clonotype was recovered from a man aged 35 to 55 with active or convalescent COVID-19. The sample comprised peripheral blood.

The CDR3 DNA reads TGTGCCAGCAGGGACCGGGGGTCAGATACGCAGTATTTT. It encodes CASRDRGSDTQYF. This sequence joins TRBV7-2 and TRBJ2-3, with a possible D match to TRBD2 (6 bases). The germline V gene has CDR1 SGHTA and CDR2 FQGNSA. Trimming shortened V by 6 bases and J by 4 bases, and 11 bases separated the two germline ends. This CDR3 contains 13 residues.